These 2 T cell receptor beta chains were all obtained from the same sample, sequenced in a study of PD-L1 blockade in urothelial cancer. Time point here: pretreatment peripheral blood. Repertoires were generated with immunoSEQ multiplex PCR, while TCRdb's copy carries only in-frame clones and drops some. The sample lists under 95,000 clones, 84% occurring once. This material consisted of PBMCs, taken around atezolizumab (anti-PD-L1) treatment. Receptors originate from a woman in her 70s with urothelial cancer.

J is TRBJ1-2 and V is TRBV10-3, with TRBD1 matching 9 bases. Germline CDR1 ENHRY, CDR2 SYGVKD. The ends lost 2 bases at V and 8 bases at J; junction bases unmatched: 6. The CDR3 has 14 amino acids. CDR3 loop: CAISERQGDGGYTF. CDR3 DNA sequence: TGTGCCATCAGTGAGAGACAGGGGGACGGGGGCTACACCTTC.

The chain couples TRBV4-3 to TRBJ1-5, with 9 nucleotides matching TRBD1. Per the germline V gene, CDR1 is LGHNA and CDR2 is YSLEER. This CDR3 has 14 residues. Trimming at V came to 4 bases and at J to 2 bases, leaving 0 bases not matched to a gene. The CDR3 loop reads CASSRDRGNQPQHF. For the CDR3, the DNA is TGCGCCAGCAGCCGGGACAGGGGCAATCAGCCCCAGCATTTT.